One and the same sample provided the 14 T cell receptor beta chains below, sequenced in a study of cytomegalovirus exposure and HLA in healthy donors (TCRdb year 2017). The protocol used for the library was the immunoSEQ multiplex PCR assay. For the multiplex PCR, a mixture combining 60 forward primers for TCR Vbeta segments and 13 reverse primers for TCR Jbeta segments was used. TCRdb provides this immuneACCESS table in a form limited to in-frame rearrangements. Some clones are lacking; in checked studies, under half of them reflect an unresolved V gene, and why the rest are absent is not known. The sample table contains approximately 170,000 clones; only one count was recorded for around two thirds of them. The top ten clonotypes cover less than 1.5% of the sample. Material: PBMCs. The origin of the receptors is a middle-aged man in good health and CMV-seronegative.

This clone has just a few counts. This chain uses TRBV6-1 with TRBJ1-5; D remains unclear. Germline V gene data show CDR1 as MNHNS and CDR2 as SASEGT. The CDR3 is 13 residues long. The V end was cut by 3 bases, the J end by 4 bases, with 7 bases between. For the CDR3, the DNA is TGTGCCAGCAGTGATTGGAGGAATCAGCCCCAGCATTTT. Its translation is CASSDWRNQPQHF.

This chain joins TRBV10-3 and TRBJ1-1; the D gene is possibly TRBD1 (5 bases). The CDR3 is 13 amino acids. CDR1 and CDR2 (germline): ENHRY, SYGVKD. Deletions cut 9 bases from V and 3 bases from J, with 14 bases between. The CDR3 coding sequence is TGTGCCATATCACAGGAACAGTACACTGAAGCTTTCTTT. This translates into CAISQEQYTEAFF.

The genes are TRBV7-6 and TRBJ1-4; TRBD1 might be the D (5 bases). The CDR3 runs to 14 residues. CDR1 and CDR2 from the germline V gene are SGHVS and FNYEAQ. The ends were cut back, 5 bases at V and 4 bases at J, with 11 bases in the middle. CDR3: CASSQGGGNEKLFF. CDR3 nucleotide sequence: TGTGCCAGCAGCCAGGGAGGAGGTAATGAAAAACTGTTTTTT.

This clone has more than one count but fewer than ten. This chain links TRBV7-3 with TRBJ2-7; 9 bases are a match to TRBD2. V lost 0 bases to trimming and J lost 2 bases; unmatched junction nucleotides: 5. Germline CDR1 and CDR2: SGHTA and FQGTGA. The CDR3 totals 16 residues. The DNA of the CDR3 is TGTGCCAGCAGCTTAACTAAGGCTAGCGGGGCCTACGAGCAGTACTTC. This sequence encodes CASSLTKASGAYEQYF. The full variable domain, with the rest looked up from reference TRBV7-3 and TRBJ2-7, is GAGVSQTPSNKVTEKGKYVELRCDPISGHTALYWYRQSLGQGPEFLIYFQGTGAADDSGLPNDRFFAVRPEGSVSTLKIQRTERGDSAVYLCASSLTKASGAYEQYFGPGTRLTVT.

Here the CDR3 DNA reads TGTGCCAGCAGTTACTCGGGCAGGGTCGGACAGCCCCAGCATTTT. Amino acid sequence: CASSYSGRVGQPQHF. This chain uses TRBV6-5 with TRBJ1-5, with D perhaps TRBD1 (5 bases). Germline lookup yields CDR1 MNHEY and CDR2 SVGAGI. The V end was cut by 0 bases, the J end by 7 bases, with 13 bases between. The CDR3 is 15 residues long.

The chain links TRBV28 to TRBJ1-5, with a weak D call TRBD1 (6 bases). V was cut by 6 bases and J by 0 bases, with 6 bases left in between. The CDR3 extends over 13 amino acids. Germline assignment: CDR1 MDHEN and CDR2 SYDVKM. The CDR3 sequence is CASRQGSNQPQHF. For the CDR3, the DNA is TGTGCCAGCAGACAGGGTAGCAATCAGCCCCAGCATTTT. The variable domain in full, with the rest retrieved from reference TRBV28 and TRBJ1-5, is DVKVTQSSRYLVKRTGEKVFLECVQDMDHENMFWYRQDPGLGLRLIYFSYDVKMKEKGDIPEGYSVSREKKERFSLILESASTNQTSMYLCASRQGSNQPQHFGDGTRLSIL.

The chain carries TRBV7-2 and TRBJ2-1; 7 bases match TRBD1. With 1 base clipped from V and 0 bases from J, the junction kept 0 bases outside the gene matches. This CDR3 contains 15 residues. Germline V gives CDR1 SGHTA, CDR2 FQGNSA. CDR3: CASSLEGASYNEQFF. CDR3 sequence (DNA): TGTGCCAGCAGCTTAGAGGGGGCCTCCTACAATGAGCAGTTCTTC.

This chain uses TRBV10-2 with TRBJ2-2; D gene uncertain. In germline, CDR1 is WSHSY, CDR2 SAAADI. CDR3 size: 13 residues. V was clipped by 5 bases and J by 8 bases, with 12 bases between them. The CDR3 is CASSRGPMGELFF. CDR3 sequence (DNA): TGCGCCAGCAGTCGAGGCCCAATGGGGGAGCTGTTTTTT.

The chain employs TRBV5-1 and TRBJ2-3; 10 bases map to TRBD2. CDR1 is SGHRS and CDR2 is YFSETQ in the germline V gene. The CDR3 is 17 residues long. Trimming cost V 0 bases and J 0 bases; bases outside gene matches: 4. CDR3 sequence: CASSLGSGGASTDTQYF. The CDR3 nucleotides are TGCGCCAGCAGCTTGGGAAGCGGGGGGGCCAGCACAGATACGCAGTATTTT.

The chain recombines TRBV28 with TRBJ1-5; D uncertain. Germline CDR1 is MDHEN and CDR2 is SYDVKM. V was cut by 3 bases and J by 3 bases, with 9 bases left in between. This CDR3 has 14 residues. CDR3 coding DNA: TGTGCCAGCAGTTTCCCGCGGCACAATCAGCCCCAGCATTTT. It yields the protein CASSFPRHNQPQHF.

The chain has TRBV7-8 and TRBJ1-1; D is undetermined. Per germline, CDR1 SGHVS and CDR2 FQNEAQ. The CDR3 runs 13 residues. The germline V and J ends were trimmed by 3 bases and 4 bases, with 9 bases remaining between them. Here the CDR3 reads CASSFSGSTEAFF. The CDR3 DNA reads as TGTGCCAGCAGCTTCTCGGGATCCACTGAAGCTTTCTTT.

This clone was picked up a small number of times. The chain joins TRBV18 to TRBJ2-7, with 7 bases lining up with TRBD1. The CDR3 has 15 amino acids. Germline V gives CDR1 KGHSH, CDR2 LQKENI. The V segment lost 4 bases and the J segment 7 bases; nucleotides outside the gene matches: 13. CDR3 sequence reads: CASSLNTGTAYEQYF. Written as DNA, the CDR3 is TGTGCCAGCTCACTAAACACCGGGACAGCGTATGAGCAGTACTTC.

The CDR3 reads CSVARQGYTEAFF. The CDR3 coding sequence is TGCAGCGTTGCTCGACAGGGGTACACTGAAGCTTTCTTT. The chain uses TRBV29-1 and TRBJ1-1; TRBD1 matches at 8 bases. The CDR3 extends over 13 amino acids. V lost 4 bases to trimming and J lost 3 bases; unmatched junction nucleotides: 4. CDR1 and CDR2 (germline): SQVTM, ANQGSEA.

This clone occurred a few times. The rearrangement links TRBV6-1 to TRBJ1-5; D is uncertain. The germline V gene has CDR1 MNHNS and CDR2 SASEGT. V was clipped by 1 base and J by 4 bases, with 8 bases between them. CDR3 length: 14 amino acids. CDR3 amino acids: CASSEVDENQPQHF. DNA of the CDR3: TGTGCCAGCAGTGAAGTCGATGAGAATCAGCCCCAGCATTTT.